The present TCR beta chain was sequenced within a study of cytomegalovirus exposure and HLA in healthy donors. Primers: 60 Vbeta forward and 13 Jbeta reverse. Clones were sequenced by immunoSEQ multiplex PCR, and TCRdb holds only the in-frame ones, with some missing. Altogether roughly 97,000 clones are present, about 75% being singletons, with the ten largest covering roughly 5.9%. CDR3 size: 14 residues. V shed 5 bases and J 5 bases; nucleotides not matched to a gene: 6. Germline CDR1 and CDR2: MNHEY and SVGAGI. The receptor was isolated from a man in his sixties in good health and CMV-seropositive. The chain combines TRBV6-5 with TRBJ1-5; the match to TRBD1 covers 7 bases. Sequencing input: PBMCs. The CDR3 nucleotides are TGTGCCAGCAGTCAGGGACAGCGTCATCAGCCCCAGCATTTT. This encodes CASSQGQRHQPQHF.